This entry is about one T cell receptor (beta chain). The antigen is not known. Germline CDR1 and CDR2: SGHRS and YFSETQ. J was trimmed by 0 bases and V by 1 base; bases with no gene match: 21. The CDR3 runs to 22 residues. This sample stems from a study of T cell responses to AZD1222 COVID-19 vaccine. Study results and caveats: Samples come after the peak T cell response, not at day 14. Dominant at 160-218 and 743-854, vaccine-associated CD4 TCRs also spanned spike. Of the AZD1222 recipients, only 5 to 7 were seropositive at baseline. Reportedly, nearly half the spike-specific TCRs target unmutated variant regions.

Clones were read by immunoSEQ multiplex PCR, and TCRdb kept only the in-frame ones, dropping some. The table has fewer than 130,000 clones, roughly nine tenths seen once. The starting material was peripheral blood, obtained 28 days after the second AZD1222 dose. The receptor was isolated from an adult who received the AZD1222 COVID-19 vaccine. V usage is TRBV5-1 and J usage is TRBJ2-1; 8 nucleotides line up with TRBD2. The CDR3 spells CASSLYPSAPNYSGTSYNEQFF. For the CDR3, the DNA is TGCGCCAGCAGCTTGTACCCGTCAGCTCCGAATTATAGCGGGACCTCCTACAATGAGCAGTTCTTC.